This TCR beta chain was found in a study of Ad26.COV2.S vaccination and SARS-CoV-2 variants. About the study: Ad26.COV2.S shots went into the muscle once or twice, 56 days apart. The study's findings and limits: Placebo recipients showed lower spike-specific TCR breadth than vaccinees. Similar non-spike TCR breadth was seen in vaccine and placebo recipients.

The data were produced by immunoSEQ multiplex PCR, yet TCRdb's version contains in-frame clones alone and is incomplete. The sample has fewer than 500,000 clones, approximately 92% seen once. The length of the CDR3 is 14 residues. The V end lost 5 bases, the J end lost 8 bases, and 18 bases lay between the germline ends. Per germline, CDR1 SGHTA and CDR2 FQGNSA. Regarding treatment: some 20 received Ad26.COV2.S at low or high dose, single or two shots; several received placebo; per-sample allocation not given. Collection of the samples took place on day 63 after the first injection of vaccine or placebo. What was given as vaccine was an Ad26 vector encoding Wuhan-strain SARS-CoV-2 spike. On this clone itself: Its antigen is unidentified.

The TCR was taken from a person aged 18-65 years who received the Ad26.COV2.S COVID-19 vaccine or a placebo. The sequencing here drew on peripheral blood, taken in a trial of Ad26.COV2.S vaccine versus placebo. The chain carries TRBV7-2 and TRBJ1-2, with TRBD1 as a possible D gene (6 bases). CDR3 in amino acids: CASSPPPRGLGYTF. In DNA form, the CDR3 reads TGTGCCAGCAGCCCGCCCCCCAGGGGATTGGGCTACACCTTC.